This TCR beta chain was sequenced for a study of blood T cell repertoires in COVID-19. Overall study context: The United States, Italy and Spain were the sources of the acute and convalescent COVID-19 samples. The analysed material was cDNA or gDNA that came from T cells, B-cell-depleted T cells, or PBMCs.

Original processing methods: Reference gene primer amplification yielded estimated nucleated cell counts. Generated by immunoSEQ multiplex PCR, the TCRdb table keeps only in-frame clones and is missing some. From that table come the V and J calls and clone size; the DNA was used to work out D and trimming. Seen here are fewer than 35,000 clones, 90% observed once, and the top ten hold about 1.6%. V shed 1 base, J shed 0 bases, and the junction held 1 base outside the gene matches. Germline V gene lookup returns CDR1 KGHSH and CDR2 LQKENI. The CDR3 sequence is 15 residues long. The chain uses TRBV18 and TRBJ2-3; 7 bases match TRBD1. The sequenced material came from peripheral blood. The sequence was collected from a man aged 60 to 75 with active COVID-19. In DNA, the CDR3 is TGTGCCAGCTCACCACAGGGGGCTAGCACAGATACGCAGTATTTT. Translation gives CASSPQGASTDTQYF. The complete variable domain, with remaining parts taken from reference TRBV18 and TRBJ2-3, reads NAGVMQNPRHLVRRRGQEARLRCSPMKGHSHVYWYRQLPEEGLKFMVYLQKENIIDESGMPKERFSAEFPKEGPSILRIQQVVRGDSAAYFCASSPQGASTDTQYFGPGTRLTVL.